This TCR beta chain originates from a study of T cell repertoires in cytomegalovirus infection. TCRdb redid the calling of the reads with MiXCR, one entry per CDR3 protein. This sample has roughly 240,000 distinct CDR3 sequences; approximately 7% occur once, and the top ten carry more than 5.5%. Material: PBMCs. The source is a human donor in good health (CMV status not recorded). Some clones in this sample may be carry-over from other donors' samples.

CDR3 in amino acids: CSVELGNTEAFF. The CDR3 DNA sequence: TGCAGCGTTGAATTGGGCAACACTGAAGCTTTCTTT. The V gene is TRBV29-1, the J gene TRBJ1-1; D unclear. This CDR3 region has 12 residues. V gave up 2 bases and J gave up 2 bases, with 6 bases separating them. Germline V gene lookup returns CDR1 SQVTM and CDR2 ANQGSEA.